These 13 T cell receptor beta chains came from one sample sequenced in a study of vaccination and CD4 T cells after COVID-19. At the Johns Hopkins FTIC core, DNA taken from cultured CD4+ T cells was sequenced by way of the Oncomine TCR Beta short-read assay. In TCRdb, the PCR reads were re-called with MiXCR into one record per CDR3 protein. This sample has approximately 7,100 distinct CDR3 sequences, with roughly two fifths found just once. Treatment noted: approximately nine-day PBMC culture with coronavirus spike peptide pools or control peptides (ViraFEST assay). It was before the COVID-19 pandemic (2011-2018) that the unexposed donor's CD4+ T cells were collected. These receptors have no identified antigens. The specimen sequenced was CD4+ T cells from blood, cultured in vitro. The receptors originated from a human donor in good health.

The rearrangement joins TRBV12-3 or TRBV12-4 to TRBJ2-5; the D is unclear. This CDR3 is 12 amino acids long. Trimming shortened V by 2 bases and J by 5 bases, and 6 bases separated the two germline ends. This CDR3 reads CASSLMGETQYF. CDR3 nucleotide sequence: TGTGCCAGCAGTTTAATGGGGGAGACCCAGTACTTC.

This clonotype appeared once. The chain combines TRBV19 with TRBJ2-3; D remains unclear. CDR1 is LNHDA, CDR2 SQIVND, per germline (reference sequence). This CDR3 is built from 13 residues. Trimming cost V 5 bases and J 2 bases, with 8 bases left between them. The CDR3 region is CASSPRLTDTQYF. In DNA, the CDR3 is TGTGCCAGTAGTCCGCGACTCACAGATACGCAGTATTTT.

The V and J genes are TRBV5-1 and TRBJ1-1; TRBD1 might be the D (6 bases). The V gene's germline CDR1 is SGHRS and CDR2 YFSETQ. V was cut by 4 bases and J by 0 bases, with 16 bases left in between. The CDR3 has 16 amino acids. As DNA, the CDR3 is TGCGCCAGCAGCCCTCAGGGGTCCGGTATGAACACTGAAGCTTTCTTT. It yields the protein CASSPQGSGMNTEAFF.

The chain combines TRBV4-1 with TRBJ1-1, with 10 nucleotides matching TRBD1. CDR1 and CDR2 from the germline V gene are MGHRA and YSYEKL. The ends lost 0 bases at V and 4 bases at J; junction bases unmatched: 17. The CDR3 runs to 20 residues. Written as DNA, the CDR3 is TGCGCCAGCAGCCAAGATCCGACAGGGGGCGTTTGGACTAGGAGCACTGAAGCTTTCTTT. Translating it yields CASSQDPTGGVWTRSTEAFF.

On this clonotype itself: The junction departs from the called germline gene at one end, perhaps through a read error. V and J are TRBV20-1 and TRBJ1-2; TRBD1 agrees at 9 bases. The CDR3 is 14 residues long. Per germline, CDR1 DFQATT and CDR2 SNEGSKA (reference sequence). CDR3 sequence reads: CSAIRTGVDYGCTF. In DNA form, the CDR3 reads TGCAGTGCTATAAGGACAGGGGTTGACTATGGCTGCACCTTC.

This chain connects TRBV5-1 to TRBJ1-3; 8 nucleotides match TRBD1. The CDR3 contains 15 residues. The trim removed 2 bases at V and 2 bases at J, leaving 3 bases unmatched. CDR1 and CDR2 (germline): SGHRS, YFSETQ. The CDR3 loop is CASSFLQGAGNTIYF. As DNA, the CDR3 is TGCGCCAGCAGCTTCCTACAGGGGGCTGGAAACACCATATATTTT.

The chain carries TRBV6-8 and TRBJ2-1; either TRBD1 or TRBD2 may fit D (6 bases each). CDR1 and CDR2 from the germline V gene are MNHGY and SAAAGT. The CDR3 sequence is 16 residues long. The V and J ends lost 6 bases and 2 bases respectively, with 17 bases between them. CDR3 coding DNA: TGTGCCAGCAGACCCCCCGGGGGCCTGCCCTACAATGAGCAGTTCTTC. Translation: CASRPPGGLPYNEQFF.

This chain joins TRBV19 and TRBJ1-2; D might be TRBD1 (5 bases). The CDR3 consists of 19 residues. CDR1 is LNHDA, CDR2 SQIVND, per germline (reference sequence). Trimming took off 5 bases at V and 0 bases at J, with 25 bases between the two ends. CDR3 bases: TGTGCCAGTAGTCCTATGGGGGTTGGTGTCCAGGGACCTAACTATGGCTACACCTTC. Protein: CASSPMGVGVQGPNYGYTF.

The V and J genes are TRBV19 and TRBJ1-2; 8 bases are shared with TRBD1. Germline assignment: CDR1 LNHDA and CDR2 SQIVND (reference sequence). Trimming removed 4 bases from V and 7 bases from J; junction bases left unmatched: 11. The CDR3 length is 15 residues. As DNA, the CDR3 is TGTGCCAGTAGTACAGGGGGCGCGGAGACGTCTGGCTACACCTTC. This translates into CASSTGGAETSGYTF.

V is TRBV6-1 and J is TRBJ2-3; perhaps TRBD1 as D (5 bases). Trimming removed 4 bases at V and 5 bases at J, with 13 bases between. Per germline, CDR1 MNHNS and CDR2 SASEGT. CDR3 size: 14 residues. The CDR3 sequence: CASSATGNRDTQYF. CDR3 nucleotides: TGTGCCAGCAGTGCAACAGGAAACCGAGATACGCAGTATTTT.

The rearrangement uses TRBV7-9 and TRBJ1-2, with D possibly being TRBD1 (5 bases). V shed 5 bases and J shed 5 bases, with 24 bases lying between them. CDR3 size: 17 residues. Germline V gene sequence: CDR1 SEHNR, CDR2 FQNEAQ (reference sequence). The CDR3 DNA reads TGTGCCAGCAGCCCTCCCCCCGAAGGGACGTCCTTTTATGGCTACACCTTC. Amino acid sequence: CASSPPPEGTSFYGYTF.

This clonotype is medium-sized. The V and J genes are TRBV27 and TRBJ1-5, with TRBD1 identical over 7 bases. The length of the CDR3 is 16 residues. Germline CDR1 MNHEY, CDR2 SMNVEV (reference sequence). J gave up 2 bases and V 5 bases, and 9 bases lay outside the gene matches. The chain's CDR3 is CASSPNRGRGNQPQHF. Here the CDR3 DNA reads TGTGCCAGCAGTCCCAACAGGGGTCGTGGCAATCAGCCCCAGCATTTT.

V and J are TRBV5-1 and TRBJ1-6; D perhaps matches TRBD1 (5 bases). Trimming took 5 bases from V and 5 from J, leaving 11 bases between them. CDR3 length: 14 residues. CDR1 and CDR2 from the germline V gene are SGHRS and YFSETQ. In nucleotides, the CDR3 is TGCGCCAGCAGTTTTTCGGGGGATAATTCACCCCTCCACTTT. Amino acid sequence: CASSFSGDNSPLHF. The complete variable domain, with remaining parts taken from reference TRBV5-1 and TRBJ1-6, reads KAGVTQTPRYLIKTRGQQVTLSCSPISGHRSVSWYQQTPGQGLQFLFEYFSETQRNKGNFPGRFSGRQFSNSRSEMNVSTLELGDSALYLCASSFSGDNSPLHFGNGTRLTVT.